These 32 T cell receptor beta chains originate from one sample sequenced in a study of CD8+ T cells in alopecia areata. Extracted from the samples, RNA was reverse transcribed into cDNA to serve as the sequencing template. The protocol was immunoSEQ multiplex PCR, while the TCRdb copy is restricted to in-frame clones and leaves out a portion. The table records 150,000 or so clones, around 86% of them present only once. Documented treatment: oral pan-JAK inhibitor, 5-10 mg twice daily. The material sequenced was CD8+ T cells sorted from blood, taken at week 4, from a patient treated with tofacitinib. Receptor source: a human donor with alopecia areata.

The rearrangement uses TRBV5-6 and TRBJ2-1; D perhaps matches TRBD2 (7 bases). Germline values: CDR1 SGHDT, CDR2 YYEEEE. Trimming left V 3 bases short and J 0 bases short, with 19 bases between. This CDR3 contains 18 residues. DNA for the CDR3: TGTGCCAGCAGCTGGACCCCTTGGGGGGGCAGCTCCTACAATGAGCAGTTCTTC. Translating it yields CASSWTPWGGSSYNEQFF.

The chain combines TRBV5-8 with TRBJ2-3; possible D gene TRBD2, 7 bases. Germline values: CDR1 SGHTS, CDR2 YDEGEE. This CDR3 is built from 15 residues. V was pared by 0 bases and J by 2 bases, with 10 bases between. The chain's CDR3 is CASSLGGGLTDTQYF. CDR3 DNA sequence: TGTGCCAGCAGCTTGGGCGGGGGCCTCACAGATACGCAGTATTTT.

V is TRBV7-6 and J is TRBJ2-1, with TRBD2 matching 8 bases. After removal of 5 bases from V and 8 bases from J, the junction contained 14 bases not matched to a gene. This CDR3 spans 16 amino acids. The germline V gene encodes CDR1 SGHVS and CDR2 FNYEAQ. CDR3 in amino acids: CASSEYAGTSVYEQFF. CDR3 bases: TGTGCCAGCAGCGAATATGCCGGGACTAGTGTCTATGAGCAGTTCTTC. The variable domain in full, completed from reference TRBV7-6 and TRBJ2-1, reads GAGVSQSPRYKVTKRGQDVALRCDPISGHVSLYWYRQALGQGPEFLTYFNYEAQQDKSGLPNDRFSAERPEGSISTLTIQRTEQRDSAMYRCASSEYAGTSVYEQFFGPGTRLTVL.

The CDR3 loop reads CSVLGGPKNIQYF. The CDR3 bases are TGCAGCGTGCTGGGGGGACCCAAAAACATTCAGTACTTC. The V and J genes are TRBV29-1 and TRBJ2-4; possible D gene TRBD2, 6 bases. Deletions cut 6 bases from V and 2 bases from J, with 11 bases between. Germline V gene sequence: CDR1 SQVTM, CDR2 ANQGSEA. CDR3 length: 13 residues.

The chain employs TRBV4-1 and TRBJ2-6; D ambiguous. CDR3 length: 13 residues. The germline V gene encodes CDR1 MGHRA and CDR2 YSYEKL. V was clipped by 3 bases and J by 2 bases, with 2 bases between them. CDR3 DNA sequence: TGCGCCAGCAGCCACGCTGGGGCCAACGTCCTGACTTTC. Residues: CASSHAGANVLTF.

The chain employs TRBV6-5 and TRBJ2-7, with 7 bases lining up with TRBD2. J lost 0 bases, V lost 4 bases, and 9 bases had no gene match. Germline-derived CDR1 and CDR2 are MNHEY and SVGAGI. This CDR3 is 16 amino acids long. Written as DNA, the CDR3 is TGTGCCAGCAGTTTTACGCTCTCGGGGGGCTCCTACGAGCAGTACTTC. It is translated as CASSFTLSGGSYEQYF.

This clone occurred a few times. This chain uses TRBV13 with TRBJ1-2; weak D call: TRBD1 (6 bases). CDR3 length: 19 amino acids. The V gene's germline CDR1 is PRHDT and CDR2 FYEKMQ (reference sequence). Deletions cut 1 base from V and 4 bases from J, with 25 bases between. DNA of the CDR3: TGTGCCAGCAGCTTAGTCCCCGCGGGACACAGGGACCTATCCTATGGCTACACCTTC. Translating it yields CASSLVPAGHRDLSYGYTF.

The chain couples TRBV29-1 to TRBJ2-1, with D tentatively TRBD2 (5 bases). Trimming cost V 1 base and J 0 bases, with 13 bases left between them. Germline values: CDR1 SQVTM, CDR2 ANQGSEA. The CDR3 covers 16 residues. The CDR3 DNA is TGCAGCGTTGAAGGGGTCGGGAAGAGCTCCTACAATGAGCAGTTCTTC. Protein product: CSVEGVGKSSYNEQFF.

The rearrangement joins TRBV10-1 to TRBJ2-3; D ambiguous. The V end was cut by 3 bases, the J end by 0 bases, with 7 bases between. The CDR3 has 14 residues. Germline values: CDR1 WNHNN, CDR2 SYGVQD (reference sequence). CDR3 sequence: CASSEVRSTDTQYF. CDR3 nucleotide sequence: TGCGCCAGCAGTGAAGTCAGAAGCACAGATACGCAGTATTTT.

The CDR3 loop is CASSGTSGKPYEQYF. The CDR3 DNA reads as TGCGCCAGCAGTGGCACTAGCGGGAAACCCTACGAGCAGTACTTC. The rearrangement uses TRBV4-1 and TRBJ2-7; 10 nucleotides line up with TRBD2. Germline lookup yields CDR1 MGHRA and CDR2 YSYEKL. The CDR3 totals 15 residues. The V gene end was trimmed by 6 bases and the J gene end by 2 bases; junction bases not matched to a gene: 7.

The chain recombines TRBV19 with TRBJ2-7; D might be TRBD1 or TRBD2, each matching 5 bases. The V end lost 5 bases, the J end lost 4 bases, and 18 bases lay between the germline ends. The CDR3 is 15 amino acids. Germline CDR1 and CDR2: LNHDA and SQIVND (reference sequence). The CDR3 is CASSGDGGSIYEQYF. As DNA, the CDR3 is TGTGCCAGTAGTGGGGACGGCGGCTCGATTTACGAGCAGTACTTC. The whole variable domain, remainder taken from reference TRBV19 and TRBJ2-7, is DGGITQSPKYLFRKEGQNVTLSCEQNLNHDAMYWYRQDPGQGLRLIYYSQIVNDFQKGDIAEGYSVSREKKESFPLTVTSAQKNPTAFYLCASSGDGGSIYEQYFGPGTRLTVT.

This clone was counted a few times. V usage is TRBV7-9 and J usage is TRBJ2-7; 7 bases map to TRBD1. Unmatched junction bases numbered 0, after V lost 0 bases and J lost 4 bases. CDR1 and CDR2 from the germline V gene are SEHNR and FQNEAQ (reference sequence). This CDR3 is built from 13 residues. In nucleotides, the CDR3 is TGTGCCAGCAGCTTAGCGGGACAGTACGAGCAGTACTTC. It specifies CASSLAGQYEQYF.

The CDR3 protein is CASSPGTSGRAPRSTDTQYF. DNA of the CDR3: TGCGCCAGCAGCCCGGGGACTAGCGGGAGGGCCCCCCGCAGCACAGATACGCAGTATTTT. This rearrangement joins TRBV5-1 to TRBJ2-3, with TRBD2 matching 16 bases. CDR1 and CDR2 (germline): SGHRS, YFSETQ. This CDR3 is 20 amino acids long. The J segment lost 0 bases and the V segment lost 4 bases, leaving 11 bases of the junction unmatched.

This clone is a singleton in its sample. The genes are TRBV29-1 and TRBJ2-3, with a weak D call TRBD2 (6 bases). Germline CDR1 reads SQVTM; CDR2 reads ANQGSEA. Trimming left V 8 bases short and J 3 bases short, with 18 bases between. The CDR3 totals 14 residues. The CDR3 is CSTGGLEGTDTQYF. The CDR3 bases are TGCAGCACCGGAGGGTTGGAGGGGACAGATACGCAGTATTTT.

This clone was recorded a few times. J is TRBJ1-2 and V is TRBV5-4; 12 bases align to TRBD1. The CDR3 extends over 18 amino acids. Unmatched junction bases numbered 8, after V lost 0 bases and J lost 2 bases. The germline V gene has CDR1 SGHNT and CDR2 YYREEE (reference sequence). The CDR3 is CASSLGTGTGGLNYGYTF. Written as DNA, the CDR3 is TGTGCCAGCAGCTTGGGCACTGGGACAGGGGGCTTAAACTATGGCTACACCTTC.

The chain uses TRBV27 and TRBJ2-1; 7 nucleotides line up with TRBD1. With V trimmed by 8 bases and J by 7 bases, 2 bases remained unmatched. Looked up from germline, CDR1 is MNHEY and CDR2 is SMNVEV (reference sequence). This CDR3 spans 11 amino acids. CDR3 residues: CASLQGNEQFF. The CDR3 coding sequence is TGTGCCAGCCTACAGGGGAATGAGCAGTTCTTC.

The chain uses TRBV9 and TRBJ1-1; D gene unclear. Per the germline V gene, CDR1 is SGDLS and CDR2 is YYNGEE. The CDR3 covers 13 residues. V was cut by 4 bases and J by 1 base, with 8 bases left in between. The CDR3 coding sequence is TGTGCCAGCAGCCCGGACGGGAACACTGAAGCTTTCTTT. Its protein is CASSPDGNTEAFF.

The rearrangement links TRBV5-1 to TRBJ2-7, with 8 bases that match TRBD2. Germline assignment: CDR1 SGHRS and CDR2 YFSETQ. This CDR3 is built from 16 residues. The trim removed 3 bases at V and 4 bases at J, leaving 12 bases unmatched. The CDR3 nucleotides read TGCGCCAGCAGCTCGGCCGGGACTAGTTTTTTTTACGAGCAGTACTTC. Translated, it gives CASSSAGTSFFYEQYF.

The chain is built from TRBV5-1 and TRBJ1-6, with a weak D call TRBD1 (5 bases). Per germline, CDR1 SGHRS and CDR2 YFSETQ. Trimming shortened V by 5 bases and J by 6 bases, and 15 bases separated the two germline ends. CDR3 length: 15 amino acids. The CDR3 sequence: CASSDGQHLNSPLHF. CDR3 coding DNA: TGCGCCAGCAGTGACGGACAACATCTTAATTCACCCCTCCACTTT.

The chain links TRBV7-9 to TRBJ2-1; D may be TRBD1 or TRBD2 (5 bases each). The CDR3 length is 14 residues. Per germline, CDR1 SEHNR and CDR2 FQNEAQ (reference sequence). Trimming pared 4 bases from V and 4 bases from J, leaving 11 bases between. The CDR3, as DNA: TGTGCCAGCAGCTCCATGGGACCTTACAATGAGCAGTTCTTC. Translation: CASSSMGPYNEQFF. Drawing the rest from reference TRBV7-9 and TRBJ2-1, the complete variable domain is DTGVSQNPRHKITKRGQNVTFRCDPISEHNRLYWYRQTLGQGPEFLTYFQNEAQLEKSRLLSDRFSAERPKGSFSTLEIQRTEQGDSAMYLCASSSMGPYNEQFFGPGTRLTVL.

The chain combines TRBV5-6 with TRBJ1-4; D remains ambiguous. This CDR3 is built from 15 residues. V lost 6 bases to trimming and J lost 8 bases, with 20 bases between them. Germline V CDR1 and CDR2: SGHDT, YYEEEE. The CDR3 protein is CASTFSGSGEEKLFF. As DNA, the CDR3 is TGTGCCAGCACCTTTTCCGGGTCGGGAGAAGAAAAACTGTTTTTT.

The V call is TRBV7-9, the J call TRBJ2-1; weak D call: TRBD2 (6 bases). Trimming pared 1 base from V and 3 bases from J, leaving 13 bases between. CDR1 is SEHNR, CDR2 FQNEAQ, per germline (reference sequence). The CDR3 consists of 16 residues. CDR3 nucleotide sequence: TGTGCCAGCAGCTTAGAGGCGGGGAACCTCTACAATGAGCAGTTCTTC. Translation: CASSLEAGNLYNEQFF.

This clone was seen a handful of times. This chain uses TRBV29-1 with TRBJ2-2, with 7 nucleotides matching TRBD2. J was trimmed by 3 bases and V by 3 bases; bases with no gene match: 4. The CDR3 has 14 amino acids. In germline, CDR1 is SQVTM, CDR2 ANQGSEA. As DNA, the CDR3 is TGCAGCGTTGACGCGGGACTATACACCGGGGAGCTGTTTTTT. Encoded protein: CSVDAGLYTGELFF.

This clone is a singleton in its sample. V gene TRBV9 combines with J gene TRBJ2-7; D gene uncertain. The CDR3 has 14 residues. Trimming took 4 bases from V and 1 from J, leaving 12 bases between them. Germline lookup yields CDR1 SGDLS and CDR2 YYNGEE. The chain's CDR3 is CASSRDPFSYEQYF. For the CDR3, the DNA is TGTGCCAGCAGCCGCGACCCGTTTTCCTACGAGCAGTACTTC.

This clone was recorded once. V usage is TRBV5-1 and J usage is TRBJ2-7, with D tentatively TRBD1 (6 bases). CDR3 size: 15 residues. Germline V gene lookup returns CDR1 SGHRS and CDR2 YFSETQ. V was trimmed by 1 base and J by 2 bases, leaving 13 bases between them. DNA for the CDR3: TGCGCCAGCAGCTTGAGGCCCCAGGGGACCTACGAGCAGTACTTC. Translated, it gives CASSLRPQGTYEQYF. Supplemented by reference TRBV5-1 and TRBJ2-7, the full variable domain reads KAGVTQTPRYLIKTRGQQVTLSCSPISGHRSVSWYQQTPGQGLQFLFEYFSETQRNKGNFPGRFSGRQFSNSRSEMNVSTLELGDSALYLCASSLRPQGTYEQYFGPGTRLTVT.

The J gene is TRBJ1-1, the V gene TRBV2; possible D gene TRBD1, 5 bases. This CDR3 is 13 amino acids long. The V end lost 6 bases, the J end lost 0 bases, and 8 bases lay between the germline ends. CDR1 and CDR2 from the germline V gene are SNHLY and FYNNEI. The CDR3: CASRTDLNTEAFF. The CDR3 DNA reads TGTGCCAGCAGGACAGACTTGAACACTGAAGCTTTCTTT.

In its sample, this clone was seen a few times. The chain couples TRBV6-6 to TRBJ2-3, with D perhaps matching TRBD2 (6 bases). The CDR3 is 12 residues long. Germline loops: CDR1 MNHNY, CDR2 SVGAGI (reference sequence). The V end was cut by 5 bases, the J end by 3 bases, with 6 bases between. The CDR3 DNA reads TGTGCCAGCAGTGCGGGAACAGATACGCAGTATTTT. The encoded protein is CASSAGTDTQYF.

V gene TRBV5-6 combines with J gene TRBJ1-5, with a tentative D call TRBD1 (6 bases). The V gene lost 3 bases and the J gene lost 7 bases, with 11 bases spanning the gap. The CDR3 spans 13 residues. Germline V lookup: CDR1 SGHDT, CDR2 YYEEEE. The CDR3: CASSSTGEQPQHF. CDR3 in DNA: TGTGCCAGCAGCTCGACAGGAGAGCAGCCCCAGCATTTT.

V and J are TRBV2 and TRBJ2-2; TRBD1 is a possible D gene (5 bases). This CDR3 is 15 amino acids long. Trimming shortened V by 2 bases and J by 2 bases, and 9 bases separated the two germline ends. Germline values: CDR1 SNHLY, CDR2 FYNNEI. CDR3 bases: TGTGCCAGCAGTGAATACAGGACAAACACCGGGGAGCTGTTTTTT. Protein sequence: CASSEYRTNTGELFF. The full variable domain, with the rest looked up from reference TRBV2 and TRBJ2-2, is EPEVTQTPSHQVTQMGQEVILRCVPISNHLYFYWYRQILGQKVEFLVSFYNNEISEKSEIFDDQFSVERPDGSNFTLKIRSTKLEDSAMYFCASSEYRTNTGELFFGEGSRLTVL.

Only one count was recorded for this clone. V is TRBV5-1 and J is TRBJ2-7; D may correspond to TRBD1 or TRBD2 (5 bases each). The CDR3 runs to 15 residues. The V end was cut by 4 bases, the J end by 3 bases, with 17 bases between. Germline lookup yields CDR1 SGHRS and CDR2 YFSETQ. CDR3 bases: TGCGCCAGCAGCCCCCGGGACGGTGCTCGCTACGAGCAGTACTTC. Amino acids: CASSPRDGARYEQYF.

This clone was seen only a few times. This chain connects TRBV9 to TRBJ1-4; a possible D gene is TRBD1 (5 bases). The CDR3 totals 16 residues. CDR1 is SGDLS, CDR2 YYNGEE, per germline. Trimming removed 3 bases from V and 2 bases from J, with 14 bases in between. The CDR3 loop reads CASSGDLGYTNEKLFF. The CDR3 coding sequence is TGTGCCAGCAGCGGGGACCTCGGGTACACTAATGAAAAACTGTTTTTT.

This sequence joins TRBV6-5 and TRBJ1-1; the D gene is possibly TRBD1 (6 bases). The germline V gene has CDR1 MNHEY and CDR2 SVGAGI. V lost 4 bases to trimming and J lost 5 bases, with 11 bases between them. The CDR3 is 13 amino acids. The CDR3 DNA reads TGTGCCAGCAGTTCGGGACACGGGACTGAAGCTTTCTTT. Translating it yields CASSSGHGTEAFF.